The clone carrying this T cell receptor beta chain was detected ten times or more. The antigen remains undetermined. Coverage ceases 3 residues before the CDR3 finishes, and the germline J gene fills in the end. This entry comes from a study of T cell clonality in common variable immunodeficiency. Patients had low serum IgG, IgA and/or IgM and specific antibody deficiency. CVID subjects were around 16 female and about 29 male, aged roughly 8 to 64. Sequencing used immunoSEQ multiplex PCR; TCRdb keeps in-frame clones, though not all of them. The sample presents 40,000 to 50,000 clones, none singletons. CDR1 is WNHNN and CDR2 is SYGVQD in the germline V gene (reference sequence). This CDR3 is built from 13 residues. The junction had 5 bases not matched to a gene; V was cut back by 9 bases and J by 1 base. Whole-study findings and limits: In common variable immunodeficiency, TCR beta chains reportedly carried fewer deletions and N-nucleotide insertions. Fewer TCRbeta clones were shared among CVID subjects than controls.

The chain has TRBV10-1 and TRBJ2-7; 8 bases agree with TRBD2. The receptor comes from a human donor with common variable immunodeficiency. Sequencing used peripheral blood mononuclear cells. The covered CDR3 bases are TGCGCCAGGGAGCGGGAGCGATCCTACGAG. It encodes CARERERSYE. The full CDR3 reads CARERERSYEQYF.